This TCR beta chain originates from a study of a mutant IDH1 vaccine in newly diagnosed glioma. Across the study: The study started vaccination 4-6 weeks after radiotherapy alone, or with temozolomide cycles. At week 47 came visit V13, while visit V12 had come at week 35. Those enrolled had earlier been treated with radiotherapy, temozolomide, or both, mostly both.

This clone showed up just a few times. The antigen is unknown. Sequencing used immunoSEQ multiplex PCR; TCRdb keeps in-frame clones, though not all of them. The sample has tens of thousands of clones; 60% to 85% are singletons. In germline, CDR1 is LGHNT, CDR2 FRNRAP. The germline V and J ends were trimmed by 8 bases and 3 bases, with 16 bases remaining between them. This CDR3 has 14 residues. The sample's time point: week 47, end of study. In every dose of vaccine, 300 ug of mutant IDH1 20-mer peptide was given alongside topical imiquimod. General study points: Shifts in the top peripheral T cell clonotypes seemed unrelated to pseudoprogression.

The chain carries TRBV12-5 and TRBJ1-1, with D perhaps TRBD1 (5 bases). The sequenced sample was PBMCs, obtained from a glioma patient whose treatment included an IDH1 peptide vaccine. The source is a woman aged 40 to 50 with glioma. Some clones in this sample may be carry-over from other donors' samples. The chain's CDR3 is CASQGGGSYTEAFF. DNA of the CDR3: TGTGCTAGTCAGGGCGGAGGTTCGTACACTGAAGCTTTCTTT. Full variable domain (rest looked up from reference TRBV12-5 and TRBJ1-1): DARVTQTPRHKVTEMGQEVTMRCQPILGHNTVFWYRQTMMQGLELLAYFRNRAPLDDSGMPKDRFSAEMPDATLATLKIQPSEPRDSAVYFCASQGGGSYTEAFFGQGTRLTVV.